Given below is one TCR beta chain in context. Its specificity is unknown. Researchers used 5'RACE with constant-segment primers to make TCR alpha and TCR beta cDNA libraries that carry sample barcodes and UMIs. MiXCR was run by TCRdb on the 5' RACE reads, yielding one entry per CDR3 protein. The table lists 140,000 to 150,000 distinct CDR3 sequences, around 5.8% of them singletons. The sample belongs to a study of T-cell memory formation after mild COVID-19. Study information: Across donors, TCR clusters were largely donor specific. Study-level findings and limits: The study found balanced CD4/CD8 in clones contracting day 15 to 85 and a CD4+ lean in later expanders. Pre-infection memory carried some responding clones, suggesting that cross-reactive memory joined.

The receptor comes from an adult woman who had mild COVID-19 (a few samples of this study predate the infection). Cell type and time point are not known. Sequencing was carried out using PBMCs or a T cell subset sorted from them (not recorded which).

For the CDR3, the DNA is TGCGCCAGCAGCCAAACTCCTCTTGGGCGGGGAAATGAAAAACTGTTTTTT. Amino acid sequence: CASSQTPLGRGNEKLFF. This chain uses TRBV4-1 with TRBJ1-4; D is uncertain. V shed 2 bases and J shed 5 bases, with 18 bases lying between them. The CDR3 spans 17 residues. Germline V CDR1 and CDR2: MGHRA, YSYEKL.